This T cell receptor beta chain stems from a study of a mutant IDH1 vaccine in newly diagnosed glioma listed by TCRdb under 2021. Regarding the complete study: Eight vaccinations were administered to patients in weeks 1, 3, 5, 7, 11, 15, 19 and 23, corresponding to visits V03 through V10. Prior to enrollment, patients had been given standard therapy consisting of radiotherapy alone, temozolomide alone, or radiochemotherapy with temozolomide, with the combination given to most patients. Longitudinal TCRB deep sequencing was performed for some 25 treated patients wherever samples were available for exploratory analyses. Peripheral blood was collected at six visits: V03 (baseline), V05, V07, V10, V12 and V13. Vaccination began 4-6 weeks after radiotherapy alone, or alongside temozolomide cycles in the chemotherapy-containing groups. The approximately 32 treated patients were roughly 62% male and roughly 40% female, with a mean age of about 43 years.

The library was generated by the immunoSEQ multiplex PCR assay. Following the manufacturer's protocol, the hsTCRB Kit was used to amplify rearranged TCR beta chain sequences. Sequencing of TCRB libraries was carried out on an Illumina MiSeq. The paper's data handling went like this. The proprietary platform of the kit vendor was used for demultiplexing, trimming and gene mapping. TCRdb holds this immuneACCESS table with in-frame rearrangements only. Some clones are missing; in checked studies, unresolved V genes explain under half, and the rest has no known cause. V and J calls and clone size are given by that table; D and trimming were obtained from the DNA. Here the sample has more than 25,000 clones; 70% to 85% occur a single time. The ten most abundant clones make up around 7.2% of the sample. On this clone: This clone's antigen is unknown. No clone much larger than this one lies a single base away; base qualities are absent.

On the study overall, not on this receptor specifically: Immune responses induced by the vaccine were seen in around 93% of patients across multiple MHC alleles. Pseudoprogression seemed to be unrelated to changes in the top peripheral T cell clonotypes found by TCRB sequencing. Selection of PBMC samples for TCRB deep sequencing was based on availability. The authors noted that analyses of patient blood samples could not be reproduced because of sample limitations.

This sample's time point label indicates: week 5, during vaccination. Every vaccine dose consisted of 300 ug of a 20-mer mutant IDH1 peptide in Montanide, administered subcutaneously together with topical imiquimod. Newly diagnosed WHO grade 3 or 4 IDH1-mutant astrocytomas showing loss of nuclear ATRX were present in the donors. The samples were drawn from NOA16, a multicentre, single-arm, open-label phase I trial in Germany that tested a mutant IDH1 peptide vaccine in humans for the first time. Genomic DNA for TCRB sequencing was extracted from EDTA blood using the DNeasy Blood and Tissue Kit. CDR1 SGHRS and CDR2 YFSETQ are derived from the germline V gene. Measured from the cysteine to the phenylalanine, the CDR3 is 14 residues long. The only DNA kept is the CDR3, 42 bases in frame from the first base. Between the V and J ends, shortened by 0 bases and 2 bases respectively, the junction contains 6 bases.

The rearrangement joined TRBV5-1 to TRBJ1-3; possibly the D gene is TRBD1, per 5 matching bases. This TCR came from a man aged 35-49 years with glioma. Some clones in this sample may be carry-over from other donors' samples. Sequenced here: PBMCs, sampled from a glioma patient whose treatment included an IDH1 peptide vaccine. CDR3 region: CASSLGGAGNTIYF. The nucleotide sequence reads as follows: TGCGCCAGCAGCTTGGGGGGGGCTGGAAACACCATATATTTT.